These 29 T cell receptor beta chains were sequenced from one sample in a study of OX40 agonist ivuxolimab in advanced cancers. Some clones are missing from TCRdb's copy, which holds only in-frame ones; the method was immunoSEQ multiplex PCR. The table lists around 65,000 clones, approximately 93% of them singletons. The input for sequencing was CD4+ or CD8+ T cells sorted from blood, taken in a trial of the OX40 agonist ivuxolimab. The receptor source for this set is an adult with an advanced solid tumor such as melanoma, head and neck, liver or kidney cancer.

J is TRBJ1-5 and V is TRBV6-1; D unresolved. CDR3 length: 13 amino acids. Germline V gene data show CDR1 as MNHNS and CDR2 as SASEGT. Deletions cut 5 bases from V and 4 bases from J, with 9 bases between. CDR3 protein: CASSTGWNQPQHF. The CDR3 nucleotides read TGTGCCAGCAGTACGGGATGGAATCAGCCCCAGCATTTT.

The V call is TRBV2, the J call TRBJ2-3; a possible D gene is TRBD2 (5 bases). The CDR3 covers 11 residues. Germline V CDR1 and CDR2: SNHLY, FYNNEI. Between the trimmed V and J ends, which lost 7 bases and 6 bases, there was a span of 8 bases. The CDR3 loop reads CASTGLDTQYF. For the CDR3, the DNA is TGTGCCAGCACCGGACTGGATACGCAGTATTTT.

This clone was detected only once. The rearrangement links TRBV27 to TRBJ2-3, with D perhaps matching TRBD1 or TRBD2 (5 bases each). Germline lookup yields CDR1 MNHEY and CDR2 SMNVEV (reference sequence). V lost 5 bases to trimming and J lost 1 base, with 25 bases between them. CDR3 length: 19 residues. This chain's CDR3 is CASSPLTGTEFTRTDTQYF. The CDR3 nucleotides read TGTGCCAGCAGTCCACTTACCGGGACGGAATTCACCCGCACAGATACGCAGTATTTT.

CDR3 sequence reads: CASSAEGTSYGYTF. For the CDR3, the DNA is TGTGCCAGCAGCGCGGAGGGCACCTCCTATGGCTACACCTTC. This chain uses TRBV6-1 with TRBJ1-2; D is ambiguous. The CDR3 spans 14 residues. Germline V gives CDR1 MNHNS, CDR2 SASEGT. The V gene lost 6 bases and the J gene lost 4 bases, with 15 bases spanning the gap.

V is TRBV15 and J is TRBJ1-1; D gene uncertain. Trimming stripped 1 base from V and 1 base from J, with 7 bases between. There are 14 residues in the CDR3. Germline lookup yields CDR1 LNHNV and CDR2 YYDKDF (reference sequence). The CDR3 DNA follows: TGTGCCACCAGCAGAGGGACCAGGAACACTGAAGCTTTCTTT. Translation: CATSRGTRNTEAFF.

CDR3 protein: CASSNAATSYTF. CDR3 in DNA: TGTGCCAGTAGTAACGCCGCGACGAGCTACACCTTC. The chain uses TRBV19 and TRBJ1-2; D gene ambiguous. V dropped 4 bases and J dropped 9 bases, with 12 bases sitting between them. From germline, CDR1 is LNHDA and CDR2 SQIVND (reference sequence). There are 12 residues in the CDR3.

The gene calls are TRBV10-3 and TRBJ2-2, with TRBD2 matching 9 bases. J gave up 5 bases and V 7 bases, and 5 bases lay outside the gene matches. This CDR3 comprises 14 residues. Per germline, CDR1 ENHRY and CDR2 SYGVKD. The CDR3 loop is CAITPSGETGELFF. DNA of the CDR3: TGTGCCATCACCCCTAGCGGGGAGACCGGGGAGCTGTTTTTT.

The chain links TRBV6-6 to TRBJ1-2; 9 nucleotides match TRBD1. The CDR3 contains 13 residues. The J segment lost 12 bases and the V segment lost 7 bases, leaving 12 bases of the junction unmatched. The germline V gene has CDR1 MNHNY and CDR2 SVGAGI (reference sequence). This CDR3 is CASTAGDRDYHTF. The CDR3 DNA reads as TGTGCCAGCACCGCTGGGGACAGGGATTACCACACCTTC.

The V call is TRBV19, the J call TRBJ2-7; no definite D call. Trimming removed 5 bases at V and 3 bases at J, with 11 bases between. Germline values: CDR1 LNHDA, CDR2 SQIVND (reference sequence). The CDR3 is 13 amino acids. CDR3 protein: CASSPSWNYEQYF. CDR3 DNA sequence: TGTGCCAGTAGTCCCTCGTGGAACTACGAGCAGTACTTC.

The chain uses TRBV7-9 and TRBJ2-2; D may match TRBD1 or TRBD2 (5 bases each). The CDR3 is 14 amino acids. Germline V gene lookup returns CDR1 SEHNR and CDR2 FQNEAQ (reference sequence). The V end lost 5 bases, the J end lost 5 bases, and 12 bases lay between the germline ends. CDR3 region: CASSPRGGTGELFF. The CDR3 DNA is TGTGCCAGCAGCCCAAGGGGCGGGACCGGGGAGCTGTTTTTT.

This chain connects TRBV7-3 to TRBJ2-3, with 8 bases aligning to TRBD1. V lost 3 bases, J lost 5 bases, and 7 bases stayed unmatched. Germline V gene data show CDR1 as SGHTA and CDR2 as FQGTGA. This CDR3 contains 15 residues. The CDR3 DNA is TGTGCCAGCAGCTTCGGGCAGGGGGCCGGAGATACGCAGTATTTT. It yields the protein CASSFGQGAGDTQYF.

This chain links TRBV5-6 with TRBJ2-7, with D perhaps being TRBD1 or TRBD2 (5 bases each). The CDR3 consists of 14 residues. Trimming took off 2 bases at V and 2 bases at J, with 11 bases between the two ends. Looked up from germline, CDR1 is SGHDT and CDR2 is YYEEEE. The CDR3 DNA is TGTGCCAGCAGCTTAGGGGACGGAGCCTACGAGCAGTACTTC. Translating it yields CASSLGDGAYEQYF. Full variable domain (missing parts from reference TRBV5-6 and TRBJ2-7): DAGVTQSPTHLIKTRGQQVTLRCSPKSGHDTVSWYQQALGQGPQFIFQYYEEEERQRGNFPDRFSGHQFPNYSSELNVNALLLGDSALYLCASSLGDGAYEQYFGPGTRLTVT.

V gene TRBV4-2 combines with J gene TRBJ2-1; 10 nucleotides line up with TRBD2. V dropped 1 base and J dropped 7; count of bases not matched to a gene: 10. Germline V CDR1 and CDR2: LGHNA, YNFKEQ. This CDR3 has 17 residues. The CDR3 region has the DNA TGTGCCAGCAGCCAAGTCCCGACCGCTAGCGGGGGTAATGAGCAGTTCTTC. This codes for CASSQVPTASGGNEQFF.

The V gene is TRBV6-1, the J gene TRBJ2-1, with D unclear. The CDR3 totals 15 residues. Germline V gene data show CDR1 as MNHNS and CDR2 as SASEGT. The ends were cut back, 2 bases at V and 4 bases at J, with 12 bases in the middle. The CDR3 here is CASSEWASVYNEQFF. CDR3 nucleotides: TGTGCCAGCAGTGAATGGGCGTCCGTATACAATGAGCAGTTCTTC.

The chain combines TRBV27 with TRBJ2-1, with D maybe TRBD1 (6 bases). Germline V gene data show CDR1 as MNHEY and CDR2 as SMNVEV (reference sequence). Trimming pared 10 bases from V and 5 bases from J, leaving 18 bases between. The CDR3 totals 14 residues. DNA for the CDR3: TGTGCCACCGCCAACAGGGTCACCCACAATGAGCAGTTCTTC. This sequence encodes CATANRVTHNEQFF.

V usage is TRBV11-3 and J usage is TRBJ2-3; 8 bases line up with TRBD2. In germline, CDR1 is SGHNT, CDR2 YENEEA. This CDR3 has 16 residues. V was clipped by 5 bases and J by 0 bases; unmatched bases: 7. CDR3 region: CASSPREGSSTDTQYF. The CDR3 DNA reads as TGTGCCAGCAGCCCACGGGAGGGCAGCAGCACAGATACGCAGTATTTT.

This sequence joins TRBV13 and TRBJ1-1; a possible D gene is TRBD1 (5 bases). CDR1 is PRHDT, CDR2 FYEKMQ, per germline (reference sequence). Trimming cost V 3 bases and J 5 bases, with 16 bases left between them. This CDR3 has 15 amino acids. The CDR3 DNA sequence: TGTGCCAGCAGCTTCCCCGGAGGGGTTAGGACTGAAGCTTTCTTT. Its protein is CASSFPGGVRTEAFF.

The chain couples TRBV30 to TRBJ1-1, with D perhaps TRBD1 (6 bases). V was trimmed by 3 bases and J by 5 bases, leaving 10 bases between them. The CDR3 runs 12 residues. Germline CDR1 reads GTSNPN; CDR2 reads SVGIG (reference sequence). The CDR3 loop is CAWRAGQTEAFF. CDR3 DNA: TGTGCCTGGAGGGCCGGACAGACTGAAGCTTTCTTT.

The genes are TRBV30 and TRBJ1-5; TRBD1 matches 7 bases. The length of the CDR3 is 17 residues. The V gene's germline CDR1 is GTSNPN and CDR2 SVGIG (reference sequence). Trimming removed 3 bases from V and 0 bases from J; junction bases left unmatched: 11. CDR3 sequence reads: CAWSRPRTGYSNQPQHF. Written as DNA, the CDR3 is TGTGCCTGGAGCCGACCGAGGACAGGCTATAGCAATCAGCCCCAGCATTTT.

The CDR3 bases are TGTGCCAGCAGTGTGAGCGGGGGGGCTACAGATACGCAGTATTTT. It codes for CASSVSGGATDTQYF. The J gene is TRBJ2-3, the V gene TRBV6-1; TRBD2 agrees at 10 bases. Germline loops: CDR1 MNHNS, CDR2 SASEGT. Trimming at V came to 4 bases and at J to 3 bases, leaving 4 bases not matched to a gene. There are 15 residues in the CDR3.

This rearrangement joins TRBV5-1 to TRBJ2-1, with a possible D match to TRBD2 (6 bases). The V gene's germline CDR1 is SGHRS and CDR2 YFSETQ. The CDR3 totals 16 residues. The V gene lost 2 bases and the J gene lost 2 bases, with 14 bases spanning the gap. The CDR3 loop reads CASSFGGEPAYNEQFF. The CDR3 DNA reads TGCGCCAGCAGCTTTGGCGGGGAACCCGCCTACAATGAGCAGTTCTTC.

The chain employs TRBV2 and TRBJ1-1; 7 bases fit TRBD1. V shed 6 bases, J shed 5 bases, and the junction held 3 bases outside the gene matches. Looked up from germline, CDR1 is SNHLY and CDR2 is FYNNEI. The CDR3 runs 12 residues. CDR3 in DNA: TGTGCCAGCAGAACAGGGGTGACTGAAGCTTTCTTT. Translating gives CASRTGVTEAFF.

The chain links TRBV11-2 to TRBJ2-3; D might be TRBD1 or TRBD2, each matching 6 bases. Germline CDR1 reads SGHAT; CDR2 reads FQNNGV. The CDR3 loop spans 14 amino acids. Trimming left V 1 base short and J 6 bases short, with 11 bases between. The chain's CDR3 is CASSLAGATDTQYF. In DNA form, the CDR3 reads TGTGCCAGCAGCTTAGCGGGGGCCACGGATACGCAGTATTTT.

V gene TRBV11-2 combines with J gene TRBJ1-1; perhaps TRBD1 as D (6 bases). The CDR3 has 13 residues. Germline assignment: CDR1 SGHAT and CDR2 FQNNGV. V lost 4 bases to trimming and J lost 7 bases, with 13 bases between them. CDR3 nucleotides: TGTGCCAGCAGCTCAAGGGGGGAGAGTGAAGCTTTCTTT. Encoded protein: CASSSRGESEAFF.

V is TRBV7-9 and J is TRBJ1-1; maybe TRBD1 (6 bases). Trimming removed 7 bases from V and 1 base from J, with 13 bases in between. Germline V CDR1 and CDR2: SEHNR, FQNEAQ (reference sequence). The CDR3 has 14 amino acids. The CDR3, as DNA: TGTGCCAGCACCTCCGGACAGCAGAACACTGAAGCTTTCTTT. Its protein product is CASTSGQQNTEAFF.

This chain links TRBV7-2 with TRBJ2-7; a possible D gene is TRBD1 (6 bases). The V end was cut by 5 bases, the J end by 0 bases, with 8 bases between. CDR1 and CDR2 from the germline V gene are SGHTA and FQGNSA. The CDR3 length is 13 residues. DNA for the CDR3: TGTGCCAGCAGCGTGACAGGCTCCTACGAGCAGTACTTC. Translation: CASSVTGSYEQYF.

The rearrangement uses TRBV2 and TRBJ1-3; no definite D call. V was trimmed by 1 base and J by 0 bases, leaving 7 bases between them. Germline CDR1 reads SNHLY; CDR2 reads FYNNEI. This CDR3 region has 15 residues. The CDR3 region has the DNA TGTGCCAGCAGTGAAGACAGCAGCTCTGGAAACACCATATATTTT. It yields the protein CASSEDSSSGNTIYF.

The rearrangement joins TRBV27 to TRBJ1-2, with TRBD1 as a possible D gene (6 bases). In germline, CDR1 is MNHEY, CDR2 SMNVEV (reference sequence). The CDR3 loop spans 17 amino acids. V was shortened by 4 bases and J by 5 bases, with 23 bases between the two germline ends. The CDR3 DNA sequence: TGTGCCAGCAGTTCCATAGTGACAGGTGGCAGGGTTTATGGCTACACCTTC. Protein product: CASSSIVTGGRVYGYTF.

A remark on this clone: Other nucleotide sequences from this sample produce the same CDR3. This chain joins TRBV11-2 and TRBJ2-7; no clear D. CDR3 size: 12 residues. V lost 1 base and J lost 3, with 4 bases in between. Germline V lookup: CDR1 SGHAT, CDR2 FQNNGV. CDR3 sequence: CASSLAGYEQYF. Written as DNA, the CDR3 is TGTGCCAGCAGCTTAGCAGGCTACGAGCAGTACTTC. The variable domain in full, completed from reference TRBV11-2 and TRBJ2-7, reads EAGVAQSPRYKIIEKRQSVAFWCNPISGHATLYWYQQILGQGPKLLIQFQNNGVVDDSQLPKDRFSAERLKGVDSTLKIQPAKLEDSAVYLCASSLAGYEQYFGPGTRLTVT.